The clone carrying this TCR beta chain occurred many times. These data belong to a study of tumor and adjacent non-tumor tissue in lung cancer. Study information: Histology: about 13 adenocarcinoma, a couple of squamous cell carcinoma, 1 small cell lung cancer. Stage I to III disease affected 9 to 10 men and about 5 women aged roughly 31 to 80.

The library came from three nested PCR rounds adapted from ARM-PCR protocols. One entry per CDR3 protein results from TCRdb running MiXCR on the multiplex PCR reads. Of 91,000 or so distinct CDR3 sequences in the sample, less than 80% were seen once. RNA was extracted from bulk tissue without any cell sorting. The sequence derives from a man aged 55 to 69 with non-small cell lung cancer. Sequenced sample: lung tumor tissue.

Written as DNA, the CDR3 is TGCGCCAGCAGCCAAGTTTACCGAGAAGAGACCCAGTACTTC. Residues: CASSQVYREETQYF. J is TRBJ2-5 and V is TRBV4-3; D is ambiguous. The length of the CDR3 is 14 residues. The ends were cut back, 1 base at V and 3 bases at J, with 9 bases in the middle. The germline V gene encodes CDR1 LGHNA and CDR2 YSLEER.